These 26 T cell receptor beta chains originate from one sample sequenced in a study of control samples from healthy donors and cancer patients. Assay used: immunoSEQ multiplex PCR; TCRdb lists only in-frame clones, some missing. The top ten clones hold 5% to 7% of a sample with 350,000 to 450,000 clones, 80% to 95% of them seen once. The sample consisted of PBMCs. These receptors were taken from a man aged 35-49 years with head and neck cancer.

The V call is TRBV6-5, the J call TRBJ1-1; 9 positions agree with TRBD1. The ends lost 7 bases at V and 0 bases at J; junction bases unmatched: 6. This CDR3 is 15 amino acids long. CDR1 is MNHEY, CDR2 SVGAGI, per germline. The CDR3 coding sequence is TGTGCCAGCATCTTAACAGGGGGCGTGAACACTGAAGCTTTCTTT. As protein: CASILTGGVNTEAFF.

The rearrangement uses TRBV7-2 and TRBJ2-2; no definite D call. The germline gives CDR1 SGHTA, CDR2 FQGNSA. Trimming cost V 0 bases and J 2 bases, with 4 bases left between them. The length of the CDR3 is 14 residues. CDR3 nucleotide sequence: TGTGCCAGCAGCTTAGCTGCCAACACCGGGGAGCTGTTTTTT. Translated, it gives CASSLAANTGELFF. The entire variable domain, with the rest obtained from reference TRBV7-2 and TRBJ2-2, is as follows: GAGVSQSPSNKVTEKGKDVELRCDPISGHTALYWYRQSLGQGLEFLIYFQGNSAPDKSGLPSDRFSAERTGGSVSTLTIQRTQQEDSAVYLCASSLAANTGELFFGEGSRLTVL.

This clone appeared many times. V gene TRBV28 combines with J gene TRBJ2-6, with 7 nucleotides matching TRBD1. The CDR3 runs 17 residues. CDR1 and CDR2 (germline): MDHEN, SYDVKM. With 2 bases clipped from V and 2 bases from J, the junction kept 6 bases outside the gene matches. CDR3 region: CASSLTGVLAGANVLTF. The CDR3 DNA reads TGTGCCAGCAGTTTAACAGGGGTTCTAGCTGGGGCCAACGTCCTGACTTTC.

The chain uses TRBV4-1 and TRBJ1-4, with D possibly TRBD1 on 5 matching bases. V lost 1 base and J lost 11, with 20 bases in between. Germline V CDR1 and CDR2: MGHRA, YSYEKL. CDR3 length: 16 residues. CDR3 nucleotides: TGCGCCAGCAGCCAAGTGAAGGGAAGATGGTGGGACAAACTGTTTTTT. This sequence encodes CASSQVKGRWWDKLFF.

The chain uses TRBV18 and TRBJ2-2; D unclear. The CDR3 contains 14 residues. Trimming took 8 bases from V and 3 from J, leaving 13 bases between them. Germline CDR1 is KGHSH and CDR2 is LQKENI. The CDR3 DNA is TGTGCCAGCAAATTGGGCAAGGACACCGGGGAGCTGTTTTTT. Protein sequence: CASKLGKDTGELFF.

The J gene is TRBJ1-5, the V gene TRBV2; a possible D gene is TRBD1 (5 bases). Germline assignment: CDR1 SNHLY and CDR2 FYNNEI. Trimming removed 2 bases at V and 0 bases at J, with 8 bases between. The CDR3 consists of 15 residues. CDR3 sequence (DNA): TGTGCCAGCAGTGAATGGGGGGTTAGCAATCAGCCCCAGCATTTT. Residues: CASSEWGVSNQPQHF.

This chain joins TRBV2 and TRBJ2-1; perhaps TRBD2 as D (6 bases). V lost 1 base and J lost 2, with 12 bases in between. There are 16 residues in the CDR3. Germline-derived CDR1 and CDR2 are SNHLY and FYNNEI. CDR3 sequence: CASSEVYGGAYNEQFF. CDR3 DNA sequence: TGTGCCAGCAGTGAAGTATACGGGGGTGCCTACAATGAGCAGTTCTTC.

DNA of the CDR3: TGTGCCAGCAGCCGGGGGGGTAGCGGGAGCGCGAGGACCGGGGAGCTGTTTTTT. Its protein product is CASSRGGSGSARTGELFF. The V call is TRBV5-4, the J call TRBJ2-2; 9 nucleotides align to TRBD2. The CDR3 is 18 amino acids. Germline CDR1 and CDR2: SGHNT and YYREEE (reference sequence). V was pared by 4 bases and J by 5 bases, with 15 bases of the junction left unmatched.

This chain connects TRBV7-9 to TRBJ2-1, with 12 bases that match TRBD2. V shed 0 bases, J shed 4 bases, and the junction held 1 base outside the gene matches. From germline, CDR1 is SEHNR and CDR2 FQNEAQ (reference sequence). This CDR3 spans 16 amino acids. CDR3 coding DNA: TGTGCCAGCAGCTTAGCCCTAGCGGGAGGGTACAATGAGCAGTTCTTC. It is translated as CASSLALAGGYNEQFF.

The genes are TRBV28 and TRBJ1-1; no definite D call. The CDR3 loop spans 12 amino acids. Deletions cut 4 bases from V and 4 bases from J, with 7 bases between. The germline V gene encodes CDR1 MDHEN and CDR2 SYDVKM. CDR3: CASSYPATEAFF. The CDR3 region has the DNA TGTGCCAGCAGTTACCCCGCCACTGAAGCTTTCTTT.

This rearrangement joins TRBV6-1 to TRBJ1-2, with no clear D. The CDR3 is 15 amino acids. Deletions cut 2 bases from V and 8 bases from J, with 18 bases between. CDR1 is MNHNS and CDR2 is SASEGT in the germline V gene. CDR3 sequence reads: CASSELREVSGGYTF. The CDR3 bases are TGTGCCAGCAGTGAATTGAGGGAGGTCAGTGGCGGCTACACCTTC.

The sample holds one count of this clone. The genes are TRBV6-5 and TRBJ2-7, with D perhaps given as TRBD1 or TRBD2 (5 bases each). The germline V and J ends were trimmed by 6 bases and 1 base, with 13 bases remaining between them. CDR3 length: 14 amino acids. CDR1 is MNHEY, CDR2 SVGAGI, per germline. The CDR3 protein is CASSRSGRSYEQYF. In DNA, the CDR3 is TGTGCCAGCAGCAGATCGGGACGGTCCTACGAGCAGTACTTC.

The chain couples TRBV27 to TRBJ2-3; D gene unclear. V lost 5 bases and J 2 bases, leaving 5 bases between the germline ends. The CDR3 has 12 amino acids. CDR1 is MNHEY and CDR2 is SMNVEV in the germline V gene (reference sequence). CDR3 sequence (DNA): TGTGCCAGCAGTAGAACCACAGATACGCAGTATTTT. It yields the protein CASSRTTDTQYF.

The V gene is TRBV5-5, the J gene TRBJ2-5; 8 positions agree with TRBD2. Germline CDR1 and CDR2: SGHKS and YYEKEE (reference sequence). V lost 5 bases and J lost 5; bases outside the gene matches: 5. The CDR3 covers 13 residues. The CDR3 bases are TGTGCCAGCAGACAGGGACTAGTGGAGACCCAGTACTTC. Protein product: CASRQGLVETQYF.

The chain joins TRBV6-4 to TRBJ2-3, with D unclear. The CDR3 spans 16 residues. Trimming took off 7 bases at V and 2 bases at J, with 19 bases between the two ends. Germline V gene sequence: CDR1 MRHNA, CDR2 SNTAGT. The CDR3 region has the DNA TGTGCCAGCACTTCAATGCCCAGGACGAACACAGATACGCAGTATTTT. Encoded protein: CASTSMPRTNTDTQYF.

The V gene is TRBV18, the J gene TRBJ1-1; perhaps TRBD1 as D (5 bases). The CDR3 sequence is 14 residues long. CDR1 KGHSH and CDR2 LQKENI come from the germline V gene. The V gene lost 6 bases and the J gene lost 6 bases, with 17 bases spanning the gap. CDR3 in amino acids: CASSAYGTGAEAFF. The CDR3 DNA sequence: TGTGCCAGCTCCGCCTATGGGACGGGCGCTGAAGCTTTCTTT.

V gene TRBV13 combines with J gene TRBJ1-1; D uncertain. The CDR3 spans 12 residues. Germline-derived CDR1 and CDR2 are PRHDT and FYEKMQ (reference sequence). V was clipped by 0 bases and J by 6 bases, with 5 bases between them. The CDR3 loop reads CASSLGLAEAFF. The CDR3 bases are TGTGCCAGCAGCTTAGGTCTCGCTGAAGCTTTCTTT. The full variable domain, in which reference TRBV13 and TRBJ1-1 provide the parts outside the CDR3, is AAGVIQSPRHLIKEKRETATLKCYPIPRHDTVYWYQQGPGQDPQFLISFYEKMQSDKGSIPDRFSAQQFSDYHSELNMSSLELGDSALYFCASSLGLAEAFFGQGTRLTVV.

The chain is built from TRBV29-1 and TRBJ2-1; 8 bases line up with TRBD1. Trimming removed 3 bases from V and 2 bases from J; junction bases left unmatched: 6. The length of the CDR3 is 15 residues. Germline V gene sequence: CDR1 SQVTM, CDR2 ANQGSEA. The CDR3 DNA reads TGCAGCGTTGAGGGGGGACAGGAGACCTACAATGAGCAGTTCTTC. As protein: CSVEGGQETYNEQFF.

J is TRBJ1-2 and V is TRBV28; TRBD1 aligns across 8 bases. Per the germline V gene, CDR1 is MDHEN and CDR2 is SYDVKM. The CDR3 contains 14 residues. V lost 7 bases and J lost 7; bases outside the gene matches: 11. The CDR3 DNA is TGTGCCAGCATTCAAAGGACAGGGCGGGCTGGCTACACCTTC. The encoded protein is CASIQRTGRAGYTF.

In this sample, this clone turned up once. The rearrangement links TRBV19 to TRBJ1-5; D remains unclear. Germline CDR1 LNHDA, CDR2 SQIVND (reference sequence). There are 15 residues in the CDR3. V dropped 3 bases and J dropped 1 base, with 10 bases sitting between them. CDR3 residues: CASSIGRLSNQPQHF. The CDR3, as DNA: TGTGCCAGTAGTATTGGTAGGTTGAGCAATCAGCCCCAGCATTTT.

The chain employs TRBV9 and TRBJ2-2; D may be TRBD1 (6 bases). Germline values: CDR1 SGDLS, CDR2 YYNGEE. The CDR3 has 14 residues. V was pared by 3 bases and J by 6 bases, with 12 bases between. For the CDR3, the DNA is TGTGCCAGCAGCGCCTACAGGGACCCCGGGGAGCTGTTTTTT. Protein: CASSAYRDPGELFF. Using reference TRBV9 and TRBJ2-2 for the parts outside the CDR3, the full variable domain is DSGVTQTPKHLITATGQRVTLRCSPRSGDLSVYWYQQSLDQGLQFLIQYYNGEERAKGNILERFSAQQFPDLHSELNLSSLELGDSALYFCASSAYRDPGELFFGEGSRLTVL.

V gene TRBV4-3 combines with J gene TRBJ1-6; unclear D gene. The germline V gene has CDR1 LGHNA and CDR2 YSLEER. This CDR3 has 16 residues. Trimming shortened V by 3 bases and J by 10 bases, and 19 bases separated the two germline ends. Here the CDR3 reads CASSHERPSPSSPLHF. DNA of the CDR3: TGCGCCAGCAGCCACGAAAGGCCTTCCCCCTCGTCACCCCTCCACTTT.

The CDR3 protein is CASNAGVPNEQYF. DNA for the CDR3: TGTGCCAGCAATGCAGGGGTACCGAACGAGCAGTACTTC. The genes are TRBV28 and TRBJ2-7, with a possible D match to TRBD1 (6 bases). Germline V CDR1 and CDR2: MDHEN, SYDVKM. Between the trimmed V and J ends, which lost 7 bases and 5 bases, there was a span of 15 bases. The CDR3 extends over 13 amino acids.

The chain joins TRBV6-5 to TRBJ2-1; D may be TRBD1 (6 bases). The CDR3 runs to 15 residues. The V gene lost 7 bases and the J gene lost 8 bases, with 21 bases spanning the gap. Germline lookup yields CDR1 MNHEY and CDR2 SVGAGI. The CDR3 loop reads CASKPQGTPWDEQFF. CDR3 coding DNA: TGTGCCAGCAAACCCCAGGGGACCCCATGGGATGAGCAGTTCTTC.

The rearrangement links TRBV6-4 to TRBJ2-7; tentative D call: TRBD1 (6 bases). CDR3 length: 15 residues. CDR1 and CDR2 (germline): MRHNA, SNTAGT. The ends were cut back, 7 bases at V and 3 bases at J, with 19 bases in the middle. CDR3 in DNA: TGTGCCAGCATCCGATCAGGGGAGCTCTTCTACGAGCAGTACTTC. As protein: CASIRSGELFYEQYF.

The genes are TRBV30 and TRBJ1-5; TRBD1 matches at 11 bases. Germline V gene sequence: CDR1 GTSNPN, CDR2 SVGIG (reference sequence). J lost 4 bases, V lost 2 bases, and 10 bases had no gene match. The length of the CDR3 is 17 residues. CDR3 in amino acids: CAWSLAYGDRGNQPQHF. The CDR3 coding sequence is TGTGCCTGGAGTCTAGCGTATGGGGACAGGGGGAATCAGCCCCAGCATTTT.